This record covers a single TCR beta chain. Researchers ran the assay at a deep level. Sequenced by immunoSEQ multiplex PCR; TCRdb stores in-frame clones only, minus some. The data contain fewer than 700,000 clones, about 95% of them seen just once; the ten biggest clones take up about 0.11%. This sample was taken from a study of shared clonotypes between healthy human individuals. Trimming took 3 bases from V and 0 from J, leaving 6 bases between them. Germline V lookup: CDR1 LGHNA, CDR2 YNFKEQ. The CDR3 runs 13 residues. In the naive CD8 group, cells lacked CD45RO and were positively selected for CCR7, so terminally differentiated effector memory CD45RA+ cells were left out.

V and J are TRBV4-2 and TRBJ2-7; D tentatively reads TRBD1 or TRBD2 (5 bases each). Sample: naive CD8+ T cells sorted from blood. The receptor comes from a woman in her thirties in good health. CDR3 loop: CASSHGASYEQYF. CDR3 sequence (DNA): TGTGCCAGCAGCCACGGGGCCTCCTACGAGCAGTACTTC.